The 20 T cell receptor beta chains below all came from one sample that was sequenced in a study of response to subunit inactivated influenza vaccine. TCRdb used MiXCR to reprocess the RT-PCR reads, holding one entry per CDR3 protein. In the table there are hundreds of thousands of distinct CDR3 sequences, approximately 15% of which are singletons. Sequenced material: PBMCs from blood, taken about 14 days before vaccination. Source of these receptors: a middle-aged man who received an inactivated influenza vaccine.

The table lists this clonotype with a few counts. This sequence joins TRBV7-2 and TRBJ2-1, with 7 bases fitting TRBD2. The CDR3 consists of 15 residues. Germline CDR1 SGHTA, CDR2 FQGNSA. The J segment lost 2 bases and the V segment lost 5 bases, leaving 6 bases of the junction unmatched. CDR3 protein: CASSRSGGTYNEQFF. CDR3 DNA: TGTGCCAGCAGCCGATCGGGGGGTACCTACAATGAGCAGTTCTTC.

V and J are TRBV4-1 and TRBJ1-1; unclear D gene. The CDR3 runs to 14 residues. Looked up from germline, CDR1 is MGHRA and CDR2 is YSYEKL. Trimming took off 3 bases at V and 7 bases at J, with 15 bases between the two ends. The CDR3 is CASSQAIGGSEAFF. The CDR3 nucleotides are TGCGCCAGCAGCCAGGCCATAGGAGGGAGTGAAGCTTTCTTT.

This chain connects TRBV20-1 to TRBJ1-3, with D unresolved. The CDR3 length is 14 residues. In germline, CDR1 is DFQATT, CDR2 SNEGSKA (reference sequence). V was cut by 3 bases and J by 0 bases, with 9 bases left in between. This chain's CDR3 is CSARHTYSGNTIYF. CDR3 sequence (DNA): TGCAGTGCTAGGCACACGTACTCTGGAAACACCATATATTTT.

The V gene is TRBV29-1, the J gene TRBJ2-7, with TRBD1 identical over 8 bases. V dropped 6 bases and J dropped 4; count of bases not matched to a gene: 8. CDR1 is SQVTM and CDR2 is ANQGSEA in the germline V gene. The CDR3 has 13 residues. The CDR3: CSVPGQGLYEQYF. CDR3 nucleotide sequence: TGCAGCGTCCCCGGACAGGGTCTTTACGAGCAGTACTTC.

This clonotype was observed a few times. V usage is TRBV6-5 and J usage is TRBJ2-7; 8 positions match TRBD2. There are 16 residues in the CDR3. Losses at the gene ends were 0 bases for V and 5 bases for J; bases not matched to a gene: 9. CDR1 and CDR2 (germline): MNHEY, SVGAGI. CDR3 region: CASSYSQGLVRDEQYF. CDR3 coding DNA: TGTGCCAGCAGTTACTCGCAGGGACTAGTTCGAGACGAGCAGTACTTC.

This clonotype turned up a few times. V is TRBV11-1 and J is TRBJ2-5; a weak D match, TRBD2 (5 bases). The V end lost 4 bases, the J end lost 10 bases, and 13 bases lay between the germline ends. The CDR3 length is 12 residues. Germline loops: CDR1 SGHAT, CDR2 FQDESV (reference sequence). Here the CDR3 reads CASSSPQGSQYF. CDR3 nucleotides: TGTGCCAGCAGCTCCCCCCAAGGGAGCCAGTACTTC. Based on the CDR3 plus reference TRBV11-1 and TRBJ2-5, the full variable domain is EAEVAQSPRYKITEKSQAVAFWCDPISGHATLYWYRQILGQGPELLVQFQDESVVDDSQLPKDRFSAERLKGVDSTLKIQPAELGDSAMYLCASSSPQGSQYFGPGTRLLVL.

This clonotype was picked up a small number of times. Here the CDR3 DNA reads TGTGCCAGTATTGGGGGGGCGAGCTATGGCTACACCTTC. It is translated as CASIGGASYGYTF. The chain carries TRBV19 and TRBJ1-2; possible D gene TRBD1, 6 bases. V lost 7 bases, J lost 4 bases, and 13 bases lay in between. The CDR3 spans 13 residues. Germline CDR1 reads LNHDA; CDR2 reads SQIVND (reference sequence).

This clonotype was seen only a few times. The chain joins TRBV7-9 to TRBJ1-2; perhaps TRBD1 as D (6 bases). The V end lost 4 bases, the J end lost 13 bases, and 19 bases lay between the germline ends. From germline, CDR1 is SEHNR and CDR2 FQNEAQ (reference sequence). The CDR3 consists of 13 residues. The CDR3 nucleotides are TGTGCCAGCAGCTCCACTGAAGGGACAACCTCCACCTTC. Translating gives CASSSTEGTTSTF.

This clonotype was seen many times. This chain links TRBV20-1 with TRBJ2-7; D may be TRBD2 (6 bases). Trimming removed 3 bases from V and 5 bases from J, with 14 bases in between. The CDR3 runs to 13 residues. Germline lookup yields CDR1 DFQATT and CDR2 SNEGSKA (reference sequence). CDR3 DNA sequence: TGCAGTGCTAGGGTTCTAGCGCTCGACGAGCAGTACTTC. Translated: CSARVLALDEQYF.

This clonotype turned up a few times. The chain links TRBV4-1 to TRBJ2-1, with TRBD1 matching over 8 bases. Germline CDR1 is MGHRA and CDR2 is YSYEKL. The CDR3 spans 16 residues. V shed 0 bases, J shed 8 bases, and the junction held 9 bases outside the gene matches. CDR3 nucleotide sequence: TGCGCCAGCAGCCAAGAGGGGCGGACAGGGAGTTATGAGCAGTTCTTC. Translation: CASSQEGRTGSYEQFF.

Only a few counts were recorded for this clonotype. The chain recombines TRBV3-1 with TRBJ2-7; D may be TRBD1 (5 bases). The CDR3 loop spans 15 amino acids. V was clipped by 4 bases and J by 6 bases, with 19 bases between them. In germline, CDR1 is LGHDT, CDR2 YNNKEL (reference sequence). The CDR3 DNA follows: TGTGCCAGCAGCCGCTCCGTGGGTGGAAGGGGCGAGCAGTACTTC. Protein: CASSRSVGGRGEQYF.

This clonotype came up a few times. The chain uses TRBV7-3 and TRBJ2-1; 12 bases are a match to TRBD2. V trimming: 1 base; J trimming: 10 bases; junction bases outside the gene matches: 5. Per germline, CDR1 SGHTA and CDR2 FQGTGA. The CDR3 sequence is 15 residues long. The CDR3 is CASSLRLAGVDEQFF. The CDR3 nucleotides are TGTGCCAGCAGCTTAAGACTAGCGGGAGTAGACGAGCAGTTCTTC.

This clonotype was counted a few times. The CDR3 DNA sequence: TGTGCCAGCAGCTCGCCCGGGACAGCAGCCTACCAAGAGACCCAGTACTTC. As protein: CASSSPGTAAYQETQYF. The chain has TRBV6-2 or TRBV6-3 and TRBJ2-5; TRBD1 matches 7 bases. This CDR3 is built from 17 residues. CDR1 and CDR2 (germline): MNHEY, SVGEGT. The V segment lost 6 bases and the J segment 0 bases; nucleotides outside the gene matches: 13.

The genes are TRBV11-2 and TRBJ2-5; no clear D gene. V was cut by 0 bases and J by 5 bases, with 7 bases left in between. This CDR3 comprises 13 residues. CDR1 is SGHAT and CDR2 is FQNNGV in the germline V gene. The CDR3 DNA is TGTGCCAGCAGCTTAGATACTCTTGAGACCCAGTACTTC. Amino acids: CASSLDTLETQYF.

A few counts support this clonotype. The rearrangement joins TRBV7-9 to TRBJ2-2, with D possibly matching TRBD2 (5 bases). The CDR3 is 15 residues long. Germline V CDR1 and CDR2: SEHNR, FQNEAQ (reference sequence). V was trimmed by 1 base and J by 6 bases, leaving 12 bases between them. The CDR3 here is CASSLDPGLAGELFF. CDR3 DNA: TGTGCCAGCAGCTTAGATCCGGGATTGGCCGGGGAGCTGTTTTTT.

This clonotype was counted ten times or more. The chain has TRBV5-1 and TRBJ2-7; 7 bases are a match to TRBD1. The CDR3 runs to 16 residues. Per the germline V gene, CDR1 is SGHRS and CDR2 is YFSETQ. After removal of 3 bases from V and 3 bases from J, the junction contained 12 bases not matched to a gene. The CDR3 loop reads CASSYEGALRGYEQYF. The CDR3 DNA follows: TGCGCCAGCAGCTATGAGGGGGCGTTGAGAGGCTACGAGCAGTACTTC.

This clonotype was seen only a few times. The gene calls are TRBV28 and TRBJ2-1; unclear D gene. V was cut by 6 bases and J by 2 bases, with 20 bases left in between. Per germline, CDR1 MDHEN and CDR2 SYDVKM. The CDR3 runs 17 residues. CDR3 amino acids: CASRTGAPTPTYNEQFF. The CDR3, as DNA: TGTGCCAGCAGGACTGGAGCACCTACCCCCACCTACAATGAGCAGTTCTTC.

The table lists this clonotype with a few counts. V is TRBV20-1 and J is TRBJ2-2, with D unresolved. Germline CDR1 and CDR2: DFQATT and SNEGSKA (reference sequence). With 6 bases removed from V and 0 bases from J, the gap between germline ends came to 11 bases. This CDR3 contains 14 residues. The CDR3 bases are TGCAGTGCCCGGAGAGCAGCGAACACCGGGGAGCTGTTTTTT. Its translation: CSARRAANTGELFF.

The chain recombines TRBV15 with TRBJ1-1; D is possibly TRBD1 (5 bases). This CDR3 region has 14 residues. V was shortened by 4 bases and J by 4 bases, with 13 bases between the two germline ends. Per germline, CDR1 LNHNV and CDR2 YYDKDF (reference sequence). CDR3 in amino acids: CATSTRSGGTEAFF. CDR3 nucleotides: TGTGCCACCAGCACCCGCTCGGGGGGCACTGAAGCTTTCTTT.

The V call is TRBV7-2, the J call TRBJ2-7, with D possibly being TRBD1 (6 bases). This CDR3 has 15 amino acids. Trimming left V 1 base short and J 4 bases short, with 14 bases between. The germline CDR1 and CDR2 sequences are SGHTA and FQGNSA. In DNA form, the CDR3 reads TGTGCCAGCAGCTTAGTGAGGGGGTCAAAGTACGAGCAGTACTTC. Translating gives CASSLVRGSKYEQYF.